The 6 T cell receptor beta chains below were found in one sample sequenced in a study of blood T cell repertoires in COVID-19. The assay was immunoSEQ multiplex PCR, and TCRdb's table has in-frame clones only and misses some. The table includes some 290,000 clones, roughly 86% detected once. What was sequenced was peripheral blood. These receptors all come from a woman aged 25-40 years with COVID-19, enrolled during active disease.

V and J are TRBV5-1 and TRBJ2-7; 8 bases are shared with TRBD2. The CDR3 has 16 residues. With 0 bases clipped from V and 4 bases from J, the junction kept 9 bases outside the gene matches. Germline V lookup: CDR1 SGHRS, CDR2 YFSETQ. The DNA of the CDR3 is TGCGCCAGCAGCTTGGTCCTGAGCGGGGGAGGGTACGAGCAGTACTTC. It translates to CASSLVLSGGGYEQYF.

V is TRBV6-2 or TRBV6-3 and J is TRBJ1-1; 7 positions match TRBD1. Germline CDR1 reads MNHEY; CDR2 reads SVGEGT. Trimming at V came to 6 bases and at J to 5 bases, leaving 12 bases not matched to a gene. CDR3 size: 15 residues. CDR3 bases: TGTGCCAGCAGACCTAAGGGGGCGCAGTATACTGAAGCTTTCTTT. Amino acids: CASRPKGAQYTEAFF.

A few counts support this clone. The CDR3 spells CASSLDSLSYEQYF. DNA of the CDR3: TGTGCCAGCTCATTGGACAGCCTTAGCTACGAGCAGTACTTC. This rearrangement joins TRBV18 to TRBJ2-7; D perhaps matches TRBD1 (6 bases). The CDR3 has 14 residues. V was trimmed by 5 bases and J by 3 bases, leaving 14 bases between them. Germline CDR1 and CDR2: KGHSH and LQKENI.

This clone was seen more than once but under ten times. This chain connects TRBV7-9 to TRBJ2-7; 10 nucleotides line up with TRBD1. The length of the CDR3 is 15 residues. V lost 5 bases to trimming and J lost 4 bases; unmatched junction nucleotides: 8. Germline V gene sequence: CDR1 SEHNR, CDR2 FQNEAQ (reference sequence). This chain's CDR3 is CASSPRQGAIYEQYF. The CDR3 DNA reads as TGTGCCAGCAGCCCCCGACAGGGGGCGATATACGAGCAGTACTTC.

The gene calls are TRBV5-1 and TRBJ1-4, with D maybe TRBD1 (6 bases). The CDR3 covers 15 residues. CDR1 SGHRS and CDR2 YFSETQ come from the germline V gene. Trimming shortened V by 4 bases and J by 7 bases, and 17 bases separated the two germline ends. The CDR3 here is CASSPWTVGSEKLFF. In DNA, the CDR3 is TGCGCCAGCAGCCCATGGACAGTTGGCTCTGAAAAACTGTTTTTT.

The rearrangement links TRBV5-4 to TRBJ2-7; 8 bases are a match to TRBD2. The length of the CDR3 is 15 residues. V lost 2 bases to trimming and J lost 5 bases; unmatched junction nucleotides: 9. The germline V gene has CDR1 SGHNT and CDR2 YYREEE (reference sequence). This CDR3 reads CASSFAGGAYDEQYF. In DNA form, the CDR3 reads TGTGCCAGCAGCTTTGCGGGGGGCGCTTATGACGAGCAGTACTTC.